This is a list of T cell receptor beta chains from one sample in a study of T cells in Graves' hyperthyroidism and ophthalmopathy. Each CDR3 protein gets one entry after TCRdb re-called the multiplex PCR reads with MiXCR. The sample has more than 300,000 distinct CDR3 sequences; roughly a sixth are singletons. Input material: blood. These receptors all come from a woman in her 30s with Graves' hyperthyroidism that later progressed to Graves' ophthalmopathy. CDR3s include the opening cysteine and the closing phenylalanine or tryptophan. The D gene is left open where the match is weak. Clone size appears in some rows only: once, few, many, or a class for an expanded clone.

j_gene | d_gene | abundance | v_gene | CDR3nt | CDR3aa
TRBJ2-4 | TRBD2 | - | TRBV4-1 | TGCGCCAGCAGCCAAGCCCGCGGGACTAGCGGGACCACCTACAAAAACATTCAGTACTTC | CASSQARGTSGTTYKNIQYF
TRBJ2-7 | TRBD2 | many | TRBV13 | TGTGCCAGCAGCTTAGCGGCACTAGCGGGTTACTACGAGCAGTACTTC | CASSLAALAGYYEQYF
TRBJ1-2 | - | many | TRBV11-2 | TGTGCCAGCAGCTTAGTAGGGATAGACTATGGCTACACCTTC | CASSLVGIDYGYTF
TRBJ2-1 | - | - | TRBV20-1 | TGCAGTGCTAGAGATTTTGGCGGAACGAATGAGCAGTTCTTC | CSARDFGGTNEQFF
TRBJ2-2 | - | few | TRBV7-6 | TGTGCCAGCAGCCACGATCCCGGGTACACCGGGGAGCTGTTTTTT | CASSHDPGYTGELFF
TRBJ2-1 | - | many | TRBV18 | TGTGCCAGCTCACCTCAACCGCGCAATGAGCAGTTCTTC | CASSPQPRNEQFF
TRBJ1-6 | TRBD1 | - | TRBV19 | TGTGCCAGTAGCTGGGGACAGCTCTGGGGACCCCTCCACTTT | CASSWGQLWGPLHF
TRBJ2-5 | TRBD1 | many | TRBV27 | TGTGCCAGCAGTTCTAACGCCGGGACAGGCGATTCCGCGGTGGAGACCCAGTACTTC | CASSSNAGTGDSAVETQYF
TRBJ2-5 | - | - | TRBV18 | TGTGCCAGCTCACGATCTGCCGGCCAAGAGACCCAGTACTTC | CASSRSAGQETQYF
TRBJ1-5 | - | few | TRBV6-2/TRBV6-3 | TGTGCCAGCATCAGGGATCTCGGAACGGATCAGCCCCAGCATTTT | CASIRDLGTDQPQHF
TRBJ1-1 | - | many | TRBV5-1 | TGCGCCAGCAGCCCGGGAGGCCGACCGGCGACTTATTCGGGGGCTTTCTTT | CASSPGGRPATYSGAFF
TRBJ1-5 | TRBD1 | - | TRBV19 | TGTGCCAGTAGTATAGCGGTCTACAGACAGGGGAATCAGCCCCAGCATTTT | CASSIAVYRQGNQPQHF
TRBJ2-1 | TRBD2 | few | TRBV5-1 | TGCGCCAGCAGCTTTTACGCTAGCGGGGGGGCCTACAATGAGCAGTTCTTC | CASSFYASGGAYNEQFF
TRBJ2-7 | TRBD2 | many | TRBV29-1 | TGCAGCGTTGACGGGGGGTACGAGCAGTACTTC | CSVDGGYEQYF
TRBJ2-3 | - | many | TRBV6-1 | TGTGCCAGCAGTGAAGGGGGGAATCCAGATACGCAGTATTTT | CASSEGGNPDTQYF
TRBJ2-1 | - | few | TRBV3-1 | TGTGCCAGCAGCCAAGCGCCGGGGATCCTTGAGCAGTTCTTC | CASSQAPGILEQFF
TRBJ2-2 | TRBD1 | few | TRBV4-1 | TGCGCCAGCAGCCAAAGTCGGACAGGGGGGACCGGGGAGCTGTTTTTT | CASSQSRTGGTGELFF
TRBJ2-2 | - | few | TRBV19 | TGTGCCAGTAGTTCCTGGGTACGGGCTGGCACCGGGGAGCTGTTTTTT | CASSSWVRAGTGELFF
TRBJ1-2 | TRBD1 | many | TRBV5-1 | TGCGCCAGCAGCTTGGCCTCCGGGACAGCCTGGGGCTACACCTTC | CASSLASGTAWGYTF
TRBJ1-5 | TRBD1 | many | TRBV28 | TGTGCCAGCAGACGACGACAGGGCCAGCAGCCCCAGCATTTT | CASRRRQGQQPQHF
TRBJ1-1 | - | many | TRBV27 | TGTGCCAGCAGTTCCCTAAGGGGGTCCGAAGCTTTCTTT | CASSSLRGSEAFF
TRBJ2-7 | TRBD2 | few | TRBV3-1 | TGTGCCAGCAGCCAAGCTCTAGCGGGAGAGCACTTC | CASSQALAGEHF
TRBJ2-7 | TRBD2 | - | TRBV4-1 | TGCGCCAGCAGCCAAGAGGTAGGGGTAGCGGGGGGCTACGAGCAGTACTTC | CASSQEVGVAGGYEQYF
TRBJ1-1 | - | few | TRBV19 | TGTGCCAGTAGTATGGGAGGGGCGAAGAACACTGAAGCTTTCTTT | CASSMGGAKNTEAFF
TRBJ1-1 | - | few | TRBV6-1 | TGTGCCAGCAGGAGGGACCTTTTGAACACTGAAGCTTTCTTT | CASRRDLLNTEAFF
TRBJ2-5 | - | - | TRBV6-1 | TGTGCCAGCAGCCCCTCGGGACGGACCCAAGAGACCCAGTACTTC | CASSPSGRTQETQYF
TRBJ2-1 | - | few | TRBV30 | TGTGCCTGGAGTGTGGGACACAATGAGCAGTTCTTC | CAWSVGHNEQFF
TRBJ2-7 | - | few | TRBV11-2 | TGTGCCAGCACCTCGCCAAGGGGCTACGAGCAGTACTTC | CASTSPRGYEQYF
TRBJ2-7 | TRBD1 | many | TRBV3-1 | TGTGCCAGCAGCCGGGGGACAGGGGGGTCCTACGAGCAGTACTTC | CASSRGTGGSYEQYF
TRBJ1-3 | - | many | TRBV6-1 | TGTGCCAGCGGAGAGAGTAACTCTGGAAACACCATATATTTT | CASGESNSGNTIYF
TRBJ2-4 | - | few | TRBV18 | TGTGCCAGCTCACCACTCCTAGCCAAAAACATTCAGTACTTC | CASSPLLAKNIQYF
TRBJ2-7 | - | few | TRBV5-1 | TGCGCCAGCAGCTTGGGCAGGGTACCAACCTACGAGCAGTACTTC | CASSLGRVPTYEQYF
TRBJ1-5 | TRBD1 | many | TRBV28 | TGTGCCAGCAGTTTCCTTGGACAGGGAAATCAGCCCCAGCATTTT | CASSFLGQGNQPQHF
TRBJ2-7 | - | - | TRBV14 | TGTGCCAGCAGCCAACCCCCGGGAACAGCCGAGCAGTACTTC | CASSQPPGTAEQYF
TRBJ1-1 | - | many | TRBV7-9 | TGTGCCAGCAGCTCAATGAACACTGAAGCTTTCTTT | CASSSMNTEAFF
TRBJ1-5 | - | few | TRBV12-3/TRBV12-4 | TGTGCCAGCAGATCGACGGTACTCAATCAGCCCCAGCATTTT | CASRSTVLNQPQHF
TRBJ2-3 | - | few | TRBV7-2 | TGTGCCAGCAGCCCCCCCCTGGTCTCCACAGATACGCAGTATTTT | CASSPPLVSTDTQYF
TRBJ2-1 | TRBD1 | many | TRBV2 | TGTGCCAGCAGTATTATGGGACAGGGGGCTAATCGGCAGTTCTTC | CASSIMGQGANRQFF
TRBJ2-1 | - | - | TRBV28 | TGTGCCAGCAGTCCCAGCCACTTAGGCTACAATGAGCAGTTCTTC | CASSPSHLGYNEQFF
TRBJ1-3 | - | many | TRBV10-3 | TGTGCCATACAGTCGGCCGGAAACACCATATATTTT | CAIQSAGNTIYF
TRBJ1-2 | - | - | TRBV19 | TGTGCCAGTAGAGGCGATGGCTATGGCTACACCTTC | CASRGDGYGYTF
TRBJ2-7 | - | - | TRBV30 | TGTGCCTGGAGTCACGCAGGGAGTAACGAGCAGTACTTC | CAWSHAGSNEQYF
TRBJ1-1 | - | many | TRBV5-1 | TGCGCCAGCAGCCCGGGCCGGACGGGCACTGAAGCTTTCTTT | CASSPGRTGTEAFF
TRBJ2-1 | - | many | TRBV10-3 | TGTGCCATCAGTCCACACGGCGGCCCCGGGGATGAGCAGTTCTTC | CAISPHGGPGDEQFF
TRBJ2-7 | - | many | TRBV9 | TGTGCCAGCAGCGTAGACCACGGGGGAGCCTACGAGCAGTACTTC | CASSVDHGGAYEQYF
TRBJ2-1 | - | - | TRBV5-1 | TGCGCCAGGAGTCTAGCGCGGGGCTCTGGTGAGCAGTTCTTC | CARSLARGSGEQFF
TRBJ1-6 | - | many | TRBV14 | TGTGCCAGCAGCCAAGAGTGGGGGAATTCACCCCTCCACTTT | CASSQEWGNSPLHF
TRBJ1-1 | TRBD1 | - | TRBV19 | TGTGCCAGTAGTATCCTCCAGGGCAGGGGGGTGAACACTGAAGCTTTCTTT | CASSILQGRGVNTEAFF
TRBJ2-2 | - | many | TRBV29-1 | TGCAGCGTGTATATTATCGGGGAGCTGTTTTTT | CSVYIIGELFF
TRBJ1-1 | TRBD1 | - | TRBV30 | TGTGCCTGTCAGGGGGCAAGCTCTGAAGCTTTCTTT | CACQGASSEAFF
TRBJ2-2 | - | few | TRBV10-3 | TGTGCCATCAGTGAGTCTGCCGGGAGAGGTGCCGGGGAGCTGTTTTTT | CAISESAGRGAGELFF
TRBJ2-4 | - | many | TRBV5-1 | TGCGCCAGCAGCTTGGATATTCGTACTATGGCCAAAAACATTCAGTACTTC | CASSLDIRTMAKNIQYF
TRBJ2-6 | - | few | TRBV10-3 | TGTGCCATCAGTGGAATAGGTGATGGCATGTCTGGGGCCAACGTCCTGACTTTC | CAISGIGDGMSGANVLTF
TRBJ1-2 | - | few | TRBV7-9 | TGTGCCAGCAGCTTACCGGATGCTAACTATGGCTACACCTTC | CASSLPDANYGYTF
TRBJ1-1 | - | many | TRBV3-1 | TGTGCCAGCAGCCAAGATCACCCAGGGATGAACACTGAAGCTTTCTTT | CASSQDHPGMNTEAFF
TRBJ2-5 | - | - | TRBV3-1 | TGTGCCAGCAGCCAGCCCGACCAAGAGACCCAGTACTTC | CASSQPDQETQYF
TRBJ1-2 | - | many | TRBV7-6 | TGTGCCAGCAGCCGGGACGGAGTATATGGCTACACCTTC | CASSRDGVYGYTF
TRBJ2-1 | - | - | TRBV7-3 | TGTGCCAGCAGCTCGGGGGGCAGGGCACACAATGAGCAGTTCTTC | CASSSGGRAHNEQFF
TRBJ2-5 | - | many | TRBV2 | TGTGCCAGCAGTCTCTTCGGGGGAGTTGGAGAGACCCAGTACTTC | CASSLFGGVGETQYF